This TCR beta chain emerged from a study of beta chain features in type 1 diabetes. Regarding the study as a whole: At VDJ recombination sites, type 1 diabetes patients had fewer insertions and more deleted nucleotides. Sequencing of cDNA might inflate the share of cells that strongly express TCR. PCR could preferentially amplify shorter templates, alike in patients and controls. A greater similarity of naive, central memory and Treg TCRB repertoires was seen among patients than among healthy donors.

Expressed TCRB transcripts were sequenced because the isolated RNA had all been reverse transcribed beforehand. Measured with immunoSEQ multiplex PCR; TCRdb has only the in-frame clones, and not every one. The table has some 150,000 clones, about a tenth seen once. Germline V gene lookup returns CDR1 SEHNR and CDR2 FQNEAQ (reference sequence). This CDR3 contains 13 residues. V was shortened by 8 bases and J by 2 bases, with 13 bases between the two germline ends. Of note for this clone: As yet, its antigen is unknown.

The sequencing sample was made of central memory CD4+ T cells from blood. The TCR originated in a woman aged 35 to 49 in good health. This rearrangement joins TRBV7-9 to TRBJ2-7, with D possibly being TRBD1 (6 bases). CDR3 sequence (DNA): TGTGCCAGCCGCAACGAGGGGGCCTACGAGCAGTACTTC. Amino acids: CASRNEGAYEQYF.